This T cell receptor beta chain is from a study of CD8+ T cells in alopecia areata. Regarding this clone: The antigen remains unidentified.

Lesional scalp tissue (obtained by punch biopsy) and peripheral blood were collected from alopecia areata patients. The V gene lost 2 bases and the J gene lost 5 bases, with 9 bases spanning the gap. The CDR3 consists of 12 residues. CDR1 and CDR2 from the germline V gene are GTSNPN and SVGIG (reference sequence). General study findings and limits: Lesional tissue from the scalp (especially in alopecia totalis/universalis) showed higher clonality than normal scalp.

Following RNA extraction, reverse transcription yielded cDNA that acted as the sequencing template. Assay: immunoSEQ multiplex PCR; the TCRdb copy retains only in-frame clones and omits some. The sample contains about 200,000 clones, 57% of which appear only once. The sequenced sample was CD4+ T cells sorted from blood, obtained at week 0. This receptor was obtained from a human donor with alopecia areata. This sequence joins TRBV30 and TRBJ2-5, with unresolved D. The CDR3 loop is CAWSRRRETQYF. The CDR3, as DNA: TGTGCCTGGAGTCGTAGGCGGGAGACCCAGTACTTC.